This T cell receptor (beta chain) was obtained from a study of blood T cell repertoires in COVID-19. Sequenced by immunoSEQ multiplex PCR; TCRdb stores in-frame clones only, minus some. The sample yields just under 80,000 clones, 80% to 85% seen once. Germline-derived CDR1 and CDR2 are KGHDR and SFDVKD. The CDR3 has 16 residues. The trim removed 2 bases at V and 6 bases at J, leaving 5 bases unmatched. The sequence derives from a woman between 65 and 79 years old with acute or convalescent COVID-19. V and J are TRBV24-1 and TRBJ1-5; 11 nucleotides line up with TRBD1. Sequenced: peripheral blood. The CDR3 region is CATSDSGTGGSQPQHF. The CDR3 DNA reads as TGTGCCACCAGTGATTCGGGGACAGGGGGAAGTCAGCCCCAGCATTTT.